The 15 T cell receptor beta chains below all came from one sample that was sequenced in a study of neurological immune-mediated disorders. One entry per CDR3 protein, called by TCRdb with MiXCR from the 5' RACE reads. The sample contains approximately 53,000 distinct CDR3 sequences, 9% to 10% of which appear only once. The time point here: longitudinal time-point 1 (baseline). The sequencing input was PBMCs. The receptors come from a woman in her thirties or forties in good health.

V is TRBV4-1 and J is TRBJ2-7, with 11 positions matching TRBD1. The J segment lost 3 bases and the V segment lost 3 bases, leaving 7 bases of the junction unmatched. The CDR3 covers 16 residues. Germline lookup yields CDR1 MGHRA and CDR2 YSYEKL. CDR3 sequence (DNA): TGCGCCAGCAGCCAGACAGGGACAGGGGGACTCTACGAGCAGTACTTC. Translation: CASSQTGTGGLYEQYF.

This clonotype is labeled as medium-sized. The rearrangement uses TRBV27 and TRBJ2-6; D remains ambiguous. Trimming took off 3 bases at V and 3 bases at J, with 3 bases between the two ends. The germline CDR1 and CDR2 sequences are MNHEY and SMNVEV (reference sequence). There are 13 residues in the CDR3. The CDR3 is CASSFSGANVLTF. CDR3 nucleotides: TGTGCCAGCAGTTTCAGTGGGGCCAACGTCCTGACTTTC.

This clonotype came up many times. The CDR3 sequence: CASSQAPGTDESTDTQYF. The CDR3, as DNA: TGTGCCAGCAGTCAGGCCCCCGGTACAGACGAAAGCACAGATACGCAGTATTTT. This chain connects TRBV12-3 or TRBV12-4 to TRBJ2-3; no reliable D call. The CDR3 extends over 18 amino acids. With 5 bases removed from V and 0 bases from J, the gap between germline ends came to 21 bases.

About this clonotype itself: Sequence at one end of the junction differs from germline and may be a read error. This chain's CDR3 is CSAGTSRRMVETRYF. DNA of the CDR3: TGCAGTGCGGGGACTAGCAGGAGGATGGTAGAGACCCGGTACTTC. The gene calls are TRBV20-1 and TRBJ2-5, with TRBD2 matching 9 bases. The length of the CDR3 is 15 residues. Germline V gives CDR1 DFQATT, CDR2 SNEGSKA (reference sequence).

This clonotype was counted ten times or more. J is TRBJ2-5 and V is TRBV6-5, with 11 bases fitting TRBD2. This CDR3 region has 15 residues. Trimming took 3 bases from V and 2 from J; bases not matched to a gene: 2. The germline V gene encodes CDR1 MNHEY and CDR2 SVGAGI. The DNA of the CDR3 is TGTGCCAGCAGTTATGCTAGCGGGGGGCAAGAGACCCAGTACTTC. The encoded protein is CASSYASGGQETQYF.

Comment on this clonotype: A read error may explain this, as a much larger clone is one base away. The genes are TRBV29-1 and TRBJ1-1; a possible D gene is TRBD1 (5 bases). The CDR3 is 11 residues long. Germline V gene sequence: CDR1 SQVTM, CDR2 ANQGSEA. CDR3 sequence: CSVGRETEALF. CDR3 DNA sequence: TGCAGCGTTGGCAGGGAGACTGAAGCTCTCTTT.

This clonotype has ten or more counts. V usage is TRBV3-1 and J usage is TRBJ2-1; 10 nucleotides line up with TRBD2. CDR1 and CDR2 (germline): LGHDT, YNNKEL (reference sequence). CDR3 size: 16 residues. J was trimmed by 3 bases and V by 4 bases; bases with no gene match: 6. The CDR3, as DNA: TGTGCCAGCAGCCGCCTAGCGGGAGAGGGCTACAATGAGCAGTTCTTC. Amino acids: CASSRLAGEGYNEQFF.

In its sample, this clonotype was seen many times. This rearrangement joins TRBV5-1 to TRBJ2-1; D not resolved. CDR3 size: 13 residues. Germline loops: CDR1 SGHRS, CDR2 YFSETQ. Trimming stripped 9 bases from V and 6 bases from J, with 16 bases between. This chain's CDR3 is CATSPGGSNEQFF. The CDR3 DNA follows: TGCGCCACCTCCCCTGGTGGGTCCAATGAGCAGTTCTTC.

This clonotype was recorded at least ten times. This chain uses TRBV9 with TRBJ1-4, with a weak D call TRBD1 (6 bases). This CDR3 has 15 residues. V was clipped by 4 bases and J by 0 bases, with 10 bases between them. The V gene's germline CDR1 is SGDLS and CDR2 YYNGEE. The CDR3 DNA reads as TGTGCCAGCAGCCGGGGGGCGTCAACTAATGAAAAACTGTTTTTT. Translated: CASSRGASTNEKLFF.

The rearrangement uses TRBV18 and TRBJ1-3; D is ambiguous. CDR1 and CDR2 from the germline V gene are KGHSH and LQKENI. V was trimmed by 0 bases and J by 5 bases, leaving 11 bases between them. The CDR3 has 15 residues. CDR3 nucleotide sequence: TGTGCCAGCTCACCACCGGTCGCCCGGCGAAACACCATATATTTT. Translated: CASSPPVARRNTIYF.

This clonotype has a handful of counts. V is TRBV27 and J is TRBJ2-7, with D possibly TRBD1 on 6 matching bases. The CDR3 totals 16 residues. CDR1 MNHEY and CDR2 SMNVEV come from the germline V gene (reference sequence). V was clipped by 4 bases and J by 3 bases, with 19 bases between them. The CDR3 coding sequence is TGTGCCAGCAGTTCCCTGGCCGGACAGAAGTTCTACGAGCAGTACTTC. Encoded protein: CASSSLAGQKFYEQYF.

This clonotype was seen many times. The chain combines TRBV10-1 with TRBJ2-7; no firm D call. Germline assignment: CDR1 WNHNN and CDR2 SYGVQD (reference sequence). Deletions cut 3 bases from V and 0 bases from J, with 6 bases between. CDR3 length: 13 amino acids. CDR3: CASSDSTSYEQYF. CDR3 sequence (DNA): TGCGCCAGCAGTGATTCGACCTCCTACGAGCAGTACTTC.

This clonotype occurred many times. The chain combines TRBV7-9 with TRBJ2-5; 8 bases fit TRBD1. Trimming cost V 5 bases and J 2 bases; bases outside gene matches: 7. From germline, CDR1 is SEHNR and CDR2 FQNEAQ (reference sequence). The CDR3 runs 15 residues. CDR3 protein: CASSTWTGKQETQYF. The CDR3 region has the DNA TGTGCCAGCAGCACTTGGACAGGGAAGCAAGAGACCCAGTACTTC. Using reference TRBV7-9 and TRBJ2-5 for the parts outside the CDR3, the full variable domain is DTGVSQNPRHKITKRGQNVTFRCDPISEHNRLYWYRQTLGQGPEFLTYFQNEAQLEKSRLLSDRFSAERPKGSFSTLEIQRTEQGDSAMYLCASSTWTGKQETQYFGPGTRLLVL.

Ten or more counts support this clonotype. A read error is possible here, since a much larger clone lies one base away. The CDR3 bases are TGCGCCAGCAGCTTGGATATGGGTACCTACAATGAGCAGTTCTTC. Its protein is CASSLDMGTYNEQFF. The rearrangement uses TRBV5-1 and TRBJ2-1; no reliable D call. V was pared by 0 bases and J by 2 bases, with 9 bases between. Germline V gene sequence: CDR1 SGHRS, CDR2 YFSETQ. The CDR3 loop spans 15 amino acids.

This clonotype was found many times. The chain employs TRBV20-1 and TRBJ2-7; possible D gene TRBD2, 6 bases. The length of the CDR3 is 13 residues. Germline V lookup: CDR1 DFQATT, CDR2 SNEGSKA (reference sequence). Trimming removed 0 bases at V and 4 bases at J, with 10 bases between. The CDR3 DNA is TGCAGTGCTAGAGATTATGGGGGGTACGAGCAGTACTTC. It yields the protein CSARDYGGYEQYF.